These 24 T cell receptor beta chains share one sample of origin, sequenced in a study of regulatory T cells in long-lasting Graves disease. The time point is: persistent/refractory GD, antithyroid drugs over 5 years with positive TRAb. PBMCs provided the RNA from which the TCR library was made. Both iRepertoire HTBI primers and Arm-PCR of CDR3 regions were used to build the TCR beta libraries. TCRdb ran MiXCR on the multiplex PCR reads and lists one entry per CDR3 protein. Among about 340,000 distinct CDR3 sequences listed, about 20% were seen once. The sequencing used peripheral blood mononuclear cells (PBMCs), collected when the disease was refractory, from a patient treated with antithyroid drugs. Receptors were obtained from a female donor with Graves disease.

This clonotype was counted many times. The V and J genes are TRBV3-1 and TRBJ1-3; D call uncertain. CDR3 size: 12 residues. Trimming removed 2 bases from V and 2 bases from J, with 1 base in between. In germline, CDR1 is LGHDT, CDR2 YNNKEL (reference sequence). CDR3 DNA sequence: TGTGCCAGCAGCCAAACTGGAAACACCATATATTTT. Protein product: CASSQTGNTIYF.

The CDR3 DNA follows: TGTGCCAGCTCGGGACAGAATACAGATACGCAGTATTTT. Residues: CASSGQNTDTQYF. The rearrangement uses TRBV6-2 or TRBV6-3 and TRBJ2-3; 7 bases align to TRBD1. Germline trimming cut 8 bases from V and 3 bases from J; bases unmatched to any gene: 5. Germline V lookup: CDR1 MNHEY, CDR2 SVGEGT. CDR3 size: 13 residues.

This clonotype was observed at least ten times. The chain uses TRBV2 and TRBJ1-6, with D hard to call. CDR3 size: 13 residues. V lost 2 bases to trimming and J lost 7 bases, with 6 bases between them. Looked up from germline, CDR1 is SNHLY and CDR2 is FYNNEI. In DNA, the CDR3 is TGTGCCAGCAGTGAACCGGGAAATTCACCCCTCCACTTT. This sequence encodes CASSEPGNSPLHF.

The V and J genes are TRBV19 and TRBJ1-4; D not resolved. This CDR3 has 15 amino acids. From germline, CDR1 is LNHDA and CDR2 SQIVND (reference sequence). V was clipped by 5 bases and J by 4 bases, with 14 bases between them. The CDR3 region is CASSRIGVVNEKLFF. In DNA, the CDR3 is TGTGCCAGTAGTCGGATCGGCGTAGTTAATGAAAAACTGTTTTTT.

Turning to this clonotype: This likely came from a read error, as a far larger clone is one base away. The CDR3 DNA reads as TGTGCCAGCAGTGAAACTAGAACGAACACCGGGGAGCTGCTTTTT. Its protein is CASSETRTNTGELLF. The rearrangement uses TRBV6-1 and TRBJ2-2; TRBD2 might be the D (5 bases). Germline V lookup: CDR1 MNHNS, CDR2 SASEGT. The CDR3 contains 15 residues.

A remark on this clonotype: A single base separates this from a much larger clone, so it may be a read error. CDR3 nucleotides: TGTGCCAGCAGTCGAGAACCGGGACAGGCCGCCGGGGAGCTGTTTTTT. Translating it yields CASSREPGQAAGELFF. The rearrangement joins TRBV7-2 to TRBJ2-2, with 8 bases lining up with TRBD1. CDR3 size: 16 residues. Losses at the gene ends were 6 bases for V and 6 bases for J; bases not matched to a gene: 12. Germline CDR1 and CDR2: SGHTA and FQGNSA. The full variable domain, in which reference TRBV7-2 and TRBJ2-2 provide the parts outside the CDR3, is GAGVSQSPSNKVTEKGKDVELRCDPISGHTALYWYRQSLGQGLEFLIYFQGNSAPDKSGLPSDRFSAERTGGSVSTLTIQRTQQEDSAVYLCASSREPGQAAGELFFGEGSRLTVL.

This clonotype was detected a few times. This chain joins TRBV9 and TRBJ1-2; D remains unclear. Germline loops: CDR1 SGDLS, CDR2 YYNGEE. The CDR3 has 13 amino acids. V was pared by 3 bases and J by 3 bases, with 9 bases between. The CDR3, as DNA: TGTGCCAGCAGCGGGTGGGGATACTATGGCTACACCTTC. Its translation is CASSGWGYYGYTF.

A remark on this clonotype: This may be a read error, as it is one base from a much larger clone. The gene calls are TRBV3-1 and TRBJ2-7; D call uncertain. Looked up from germline, CDR1 is LGHDT and CDR2 is YNNKEL (reference sequence). The CDR3 loop spans 12 amino acids. CDR3 coding DNA: TGTGCCAGCAGCCTCTCTAGTGGCGAGCAGCACTTC. Protein sequence: CASSLSSGEQHF.

This rearrangement joins TRBV14 to TRBJ2-7; weak D call: TRBD1 (6 bases). CDR3 length: 16 residues. The ends were cut back, 4 bases at V and 6 bases at J, with 22 bases in the middle. The germline V gene has CDR1 SGHDN and CDR2 FVKESK. CDR3 bases: TGTGCCAGCAGCCCAAAGAATTCGAACAGGGTAGGCGAGCAGTACTTC. It yields the protein CASSPKNSNRVGEQYF.

There are many counts of this clonotype. The genes are TRBV28 and TRBJ2-7; 7 bases line up with TRBD2. V shed 10 bases, J shed 6 bases, and the junction held 15 bases outside the gene matches. Per germline, CDR1 MDHEN and CDR2 SYDVKM. CDR3 size: 14 residues. Here the CDR3 DNA reads TGTGCCACCTCCTCCTCACTCCCGGGGGGCGAGCAGTACTTC. Translating gives CATSSSLPGGEQYF.

This chain joins TRBV3-1 and TRBJ2-2; D uncertain. Trimming took off 6 bases at V and 2 bases at J, with 7 bases between the two ends. Germline lookup yields CDR1 LGHDT and CDR2 YNNKEL (reference sequence). The CDR3 consists of 13 residues. The CDR3 loop is CASRGFNTGELFF. The CDR3 region has the DNA TGTGCCAGCAGGGGCTTCAACACCGGGGAGCTGTTTTTT. Variable domain in full (rest from reference TRBV3-1 and TRBJ2-2): DTAVSQTPKYLVTQMGNDKSIKCEQNLGHDTMYWYKQDSKKFLKIMFSYNNKELIINETVPNRFSPKSPDKAHLNLHINSLELGDSAVYFCASRGFNTGELFFGEGSRLTVL.

V gene TRBV18 combines with J gene TRBJ2-1; no reliable D call. Germline CDR1 reads KGHSH; CDR2 reads LQKENI. The CDR3 is 14 amino acids. Trimming took 5 bases from V and 1 from J, leaving 9 bases between them. The CDR3 spells CASSDPRSYNEQFF. DNA of the CDR3: TGTGCCAGCTCAGACCCTAGGTCCTACAATGAGCAGTTCTTC.

This clonotype was found many times. V usage is TRBV12-3 or TRBV12-4 and J usage is TRBJ1-5; D is possibly TRBD1 (6 bases). V was pared by 6 bases and J by 0 bases, with 15 bases between. CDR3 length: 16 amino acids. CDR3 DNA sequence: TGTGCCAGCAGCCTAACAGGGTCCTCTAGCAATCAGCCCCAGCATTTT. As protein: CASSLTGSSSNQPQHF.

The chain couples TRBV7-9 to TRBJ2-1, with 8 bases lining up with TRBD2. CDR1 is SEHNR and CDR2 is FQNEAQ in the germline V gene (reference sequence). This CDR3 region has 13 residues. V was clipped by 5 bases and J by 9 bases; unmatched bases: 6. CDR3 amino acids: CASSAGGGFEQFF. For the CDR3, the DNA is TGTGCCAGCAGCGCGGGGGGCGGGTTTGAGCAGTTCTTC.

This clonotype was seen just once. A read error may explain this, as a much larger clone is one base away. The chain joins TRBV6-5 to TRBJ1-5, with D perhaps TRBD1 (5 bases). There are 18 residues in the CDR3. Trimming cost V 0 bases and J 3 bases, with 18 bases left between them. Germline V gene sequence: CDR1 MNHEY, CDR2 SVGAGI. This CDR3 reads CASSYSGTRGLANQPQHF. The DNA of the CDR3 is TGTGCCAGCAGTTACTCGGGTACAAGGGGTTTGGCCAATCAGCCCCAGCATTTT.

This clonotype has at least ten counts. The chain joins TRBV2 to TRBJ1-5; D gene ambiguous. The V gene lost 6 bases and the J gene lost 5 bases, with 11 bases spanning the gap. CDR3 length equals 13 residues. Germline V gives CDR1 SNHLY, CDR2 FYNNEI. The CDR3 region has the DNA TGTGCCAGCAGCTTAGGCCCCGATCAGCCCCAGCATTTT. It codes for CASSLGPDQPQHF.

A word on this clonotype: Germline and junction disagree at one end, which may indicate a read error. The chain carries TRBV20-1 and TRBJ1-3; no reliable D call. Germline V gene data show CDR1 as DFQATT and CDR2 as SNEGSKA (reference sequence). This CDR3 spans 14 amino acids. The CDR3 coding sequence is TGCAGTGCTAGAGACAGGAACTCTGGAAACACCATACATTTT. The encoded protein is CSARDRNSGNTIHF.

This clonotype was seen only a few times. The V gene is TRBV6-2 or TRBV6-3, the J gene TRBJ2-1, with no clear D. The CDR3 runs to 15 residues. Deletions cut 2 bases from V and 1 base from J, with 9 bases between. Germline loops: CDR1 MNHEY, CDR2 SVGEGT. In nucleotides, the CDR3 is TGTGCCAGCAGTTACACCGGGCCTTCCTACAATGAGCAGTTCTTC. This sequence encodes CASSYTGPSYNEQFF.

This clonotype was detected ten times or more. The J gene is TRBJ1-5, the V gene TRBV6-1, with D possibly matching TRBD1 (6 bases). CDR1 is MNHNS and CDR2 is SASEGT in the germline V gene. V was trimmed by 8 bases and J by 6 bases, leaving 17 bases between them. The CDR3 consists of 14 residues. The CDR3 coding sequence is TGTGCCAGCGGGGACGGGGGGGCCGGTCAGCCCCAGCATTTT. Its protein is CASGDGGAGQPQHF.

This clonotype turned up a few times. A read error may explain this, as a much larger clone is one base away. V usage is TRBV6-1 and J usage is TRBJ1-5; weak D call: TRBD1 (5 bases). CDR3 length: 16 amino acids. V was pared by 4 bases and J by 1 base, with 14 bases between. The germline V gene encodes CDR1 MNHNS and CDR2 SASEGT. CDR3 coding DNA: TGTGCCAGCAGTGGAGTACTGGGGCTGAGCAATCAGCCCCAGCATTTT. Protein sequence: CASSGVLGLSNQPQHF.

This clonotype was seen only a few times. The rearrangement links TRBV27 to TRBJ2-7; the match to TRBD1 covers 9 bases. The CDR3 length is 16 residues. Per the germline V gene, CDR1 is MNHEY and CDR2 is SMNVEV (reference sequence). With V trimmed by 3 bases and J by 6 bases, 12 bases remained unmatched. The CDR3 is CASSLLPGQGRGEQYF. In nucleotides, the CDR3 is TGTGCCAGCAGTTTGTTACCGGGACAGGGACGGGGCGAGCAGTACTTC.

This clonotype was seen repeatedly, ten times or more. This chain connects TRBV6-1 to TRBJ1-2, with D uncertain. The V gene lost 5 bases and the J gene lost 4 bases, with 11 bases spanning the gap. The CDR3 consists of 13 residues. Germline assignment: CDR1 MNHNS and CDR2 SASEGT. The CDR3 nucleotides read TGTGCCAGCAGTACCACCTCGGCCTATGGCTACACCTTC. This codes for CASSTTSAYGYTF.

This rearrangement joins TRBV20-1 to TRBJ2-5; tentatively, D is TRBD2 (5 bases). Germline CDR1 and CDR2: DFQATT and SNEGSKA (reference sequence). This CDR3 has 14 amino acids. Trimming stripped 4 bases from V and 5 bases from J, with 17 bases between. CDR3 loop: CSANLDGDWETQYF. CDR3 DNA sequence: TGCAGTGCTAACCTCGACGGGGATTGGGAGACCCAGTACTTC.

This chain uses TRBV11-3 with TRBJ2-1; 8 positions agree with TRBD1. In germline, CDR1 is SGHNT, CDR2 YENEEA. The CDR3 has 15 residues. The J segment lost 3 bases and the V segment lost 0 bases, leaving 1 base of the junction unmatched. Written as DNA, the CDR3 is TGTGCCAGCAGCTTAGACACAGGGGGCTACAATGAGCAGTTCTTC. Translated: CASSLDTGGYNEQFF.